Listed below are T cell receptor beta chains from one sample, sequenced in a study of PD-1 blockade in classical Hodgkin lymphoma. Libraries were prepared by immunoSEQ multiplex PCR; TCRdb keeps only in-frame clonotypes and omits some of them. The sample has 1,000 or so clones; roughly four fifths are singletons. This material consisted of CD8+ T cells from blood, taken at baseline. These receptors originate from a human donor with classical Hodgkin lymphoma. Each CDR3 is given with its conserved first and last residue. Each record gives: clone size, D gene, J gene, V gene, CDR3 DNA, CDR3 protein. The D gene is left open where the match is weak. Rows may omit the clone size; those that give it use once, few, many or a size class.

.	.	TRBJ1-2	TRBV7-3	TGTGCCAGCAGCATAATACCGGGCCCCCTTTCAGGCTACACCTTC	CASSIIPGPLSGYTF
.	TRBD2	TRBJ2-2	TRBV29-1	TGCAGCGTTGCCCCGACTAGCGGGAACACCGGGGAGCTGTTTTTT	CSVAPTSGNTGELFF
.	TRBD1	TRBJ2-7	TRBV11-3	TGTGCCAGCAGCTTTGACAGGGGGAGCGAGCAGTACTTC	CASSFDRGSEQYF
.	.	TRBJ2-2	TRBV9	TGTGCCAGCAGCGTAAAAGGGGGGCCCGGGGAGCTGTTTTTT	CASSVKGGPGELFF
.	.	TRBJ2-2	TRBV9	TGTGCCAGCAGCGTATTTAGGGTGAACACCGGGGAGCTGTTTTTT	CASSVFRVNTGELFF
.	.	TRBJ1-5	TRBV30	TGTGCCTGGAGCCCTCGTCCCAGCAATCAGCCCCAGCATTTT	CAWSPRPSNQPQHF
.	.	TRBJ2-5	TRBV7-8	TGTGCCAGCAGCCCCCCCGGGGAAAGGGGTAGAGAGACCCAGTACTTC	CASSPPGERGRETQYF
few	.	TRBJ1-6	TRBV18	TGTGCCAGCTCACCGGACAACTTCAGGAATTCACCCCTCCACTTT	CASSPDNFRNSPLHF
.	.	TRBJ2-1	TRBV7-9	TGTGCCAGCAGTTCACCCCAAAAGGGGGGCTTCTACAATGAGCAGTTCTTC	CASSSPQKGGFYNEQFF
.	TRBD1	TRBJ2-3	TRBV7-8	TGTGCCAGCAGCTCTTACACCGGGACAGTACTCACAGATACGCAGTATTTT	CASSSYTGTVLTDTQYF
.	.	TRBJ2-5	TRBV7-8	TGTGCCAGCAGCCCTGTTTTGGGGACATACCAAGAGACCCAGTACTTC	CASSPVLGTYQETQYF
.	.	TRBJ2-5	TRBV21-1	TGTGCCAGCAGCAATGGGCCGAGGGCGGTGAAGACCCAGTACTTC	CASSNGPRAVKTQYF
.	TRBD1	TRBJ2-2	TRBV11-3	TGTGCCAGCAGCTTAGACCCTAACGACAGGGTCGGGGAGCTGTTTTTT	CASSLDPNDRVGELFF
.	TRBD1	TRBJ2-7	TRBV7-8	TGTGCCAGCAGCTTAAACATACAGGGACAGGGTTACGAGCAGTACTTC	CASSLNIQGQGYEQYF
.	.	TRBJ2-2	TRBV29-1	TGCAGCGTTGAACGGACCGGGGAGCTGTTTTTT	CSVERTGELFF
.	.	TRBJ1-1	TRBV6-5	TGTGCCAGCAGGGGGACGGCGAACACTGAAGCTTTCTTT	CASRGTANTEAFF
.	TRBD2	TRBJ2-2	TRBV5-6	TGTGCCAGCAGCTTGGCGCTAGCGGGCGTCACCGGGGAGCTGTTTTTT	CASSLALAGVTGELFF
.	.	TRBJ1-2	TRBV18	TGTGCCAGCTCGGGTACCGGGACACCCCAATTGGCAACTAACTATGGCTACACCTTC	CASSGTGTPQLATNYGYTF
few	.	TRBJ2-1	TRBV29-1	TGCAGCGTTGATGAGGTCGGTAGCCCTACCGAGTTCATTTACAATGAGCAGTTCTTC	CSVDEVGSPTEFIYNEQFF
.	.	TRBJ2-7	TRBV10-3	TGTGCCATCAGTGAGGGAGGGATGGTGTGGGAGCAGTACTTC	CAISEGGMVWEQYF
once	TRBD1	TRBJ1-4	TRBV2	TGTGCCAGCCCCCGGATTGGACAGGGGAATGAAAAACTGTTTTTT	CASPRIGQGNEKLFF
once	TRBD2	TRBJ2-7	TRBV28	TGTGCCAGCAGGTCTGGGACTAGCGGGGGGGCCGGAGAGCAGTACTTC	CASRSGTSGGAGEQYF
.	.	TRBJ1-2	TRBV21-1	TGTGCCAGCAGCAACAATATCCGACAACAGGGGGCTCGGGGCTACACCTTC	CASSNNIRQQGARGYTF